The 18 T cell receptor beta chains below come from one sample, sequenced in a study of technical replicates of blood from several donors. TCRdb's copy holds only in-frame clones and misses some; the assay was immunoSEQ multiplex PCR. The sample holds tens of thousands of clones, more than 90% seen once. Sequenced input: T cells isolated from PBMCs. These receptors were collected from a human donor in good health.

The V and J genes are TRBV5-4 and TRBJ1-2, with D perhaps matching TRBD1 (6 bases). The CDR3 totals 15 residues. V lost 0 bases to trimming and J lost 6 bases, with 15 bases between them. The germline gives CDR1 SGHNT, CDR2 YYREEE (reference sequence). In nucleotides, the CDR3 is TGTGCCAGCAGCTTGGTGTGGGACACTCGCGATGGCTACACCTTC. Translated, it gives CASSLVWDTRDGYTF. The variable domain in full, with the rest retrieved from reference TRBV5-4 and TRBJ1-2, is ETGVTQSPTHLIKTRGQQVTLRCSSQSGHNTVSWYQQALGQGPQFIFQYYREEENGRGNFPPRFSGLQFPNYSSELNVNALELDDSALYLCASSLVWDTRDGYTFGSGTRLTVV.

The V call is TRBV7-8, the J call TRBJ1-2; 11 bases line up with TRBD1. J gave up 2 bases and V 5 bases, and 4 bases lay outside the gene matches. This CDR3 region has 15 residues. The V gene's germline CDR1 is SGHVS and CDR2 FQNEAQ. The CDR3 loop reads CASSARTGGNYGYTF. The CDR3, as DNA: TGTGCCAGCAGCGCCCGGACAGGGGGCAACTATGGCTACACCTTC.

CDR3 nucleotide sequence: TGTGCCAGCAGGGTGGGACAATTAAGGAACGAGCAGTACTTC. Amino acid sequence: CASRVGQLRNEQYF. V usage is TRBV28 and J usage is TRBJ2-7; perhaps TRBD1 as D (6 bases). Germline CDR1 MDHEN, CDR2 SYDVKM. The CDR3 covers 14 residues. V was pared by 6 bases and J by 5 bases, with 17 bases between.

V and J are TRBV27 and TRBJ2-5, with a weak D call TRBD2 (6 bases). Germline assignment: CDR1 MNHEY and CDR2 SMNVEV (reference sequence). The V and J ends lost 1 base and 5 bases respectively, with 14 bases between them. CDR3 length: 15 amino acids. The CDR3 loop reads CASSLFWGVEETQYF. In DNA, the CDR3 is TGTGCCAGCAGTTTATTCTGGGGGGTCGAGGAGACCCAGTACTTC.

This chain connects TRBV9 to TRBJ2-3; 9 positions match TRBD2. The V and J ends lost 0 bases and 2 bases, in that order; junction bases with no gene match: 4. The CDR3 runs to 16 residues. CDR1 SGDLS and CDR2 YYNGEE come from the germline V gene. The CDR3 coding sequence is TGTGCCAGCAGCGTAGCAAGCGGGAGGAACACAGATACGCAGTATTTT. Its protein is CASSVASGRNTDTQYF.

This chain joins TRBV10-1 and TRBJ2-1, with D hard to call. Germline V gives CDR1 WNHNN, CDR2 SYGVQD (reference sequence). This CDR3 region has 12 residues. Trimming shortened V by 5 bases and J by 1 base, and 3 bases separated the two germline ends. The CDR3 nucleotides are TGCGCCAGCAGTATATCCTACAATGAGCAGTTCTTC. As protein: CASSISYNEQFF.

The DNA of the CDR3 is TGTGCCAGCAGCGCCAGTCCCGGGACAGGGGGAAAATCCTACGAGCAGTACTTC. It specifies CASSASPGTGGKSYEQYF. The rearrangement uses TRBV9 and TRBJ2-7, with TRBD1 matching 11 bases. The trim removed 3 bases at V and 1 base at J, leaving 12 bases unmatched. From germline, CDR1 is SGDLS and CDR2 YYNGEE. The CDR3 runs 18 residues.

The V call is TRBV7-3, the J call TRBJ2-7; TRBD2 might be the D (6 bases). The CDR3 runs 14 residues. V lost 4 bases and J lost 4, with 14 bases in between. CDR1 SGHTA and CDR2 FQGTGA come from the germline V gene. CDR3 DNA: TGTGCCAGCAGCTCCCCGGGACTGATTTACGAGCAGTACTTC. Residues: CASSSPGLIYEQYF.

This chain links TRBV14 with TRBJ2-7; 7 nucleotides agree with TRBD1. V was pared by 0 bases and J by 3 bases, with 8 bases of the junction left unmatched. Germline V gene lookup returns CDR1 SGHDN and CDR2 FVKESK. The CDR3 is 16 residues long. The CDR3 region has the DNA TGTGCCAGCAGCCAAGATTACGGGGACAGACACTACGAGCAGTACTTC. Amino acid sequence: CASSQDYGDRHYEQYF.

The V gene is TRBV19, the J gene TRBJ1-5; the D gene is possibly TRBD1 (5 bases). Germline CDR1 reads LNHDA; CDR2 reads SQIVND (reference sequence). The CDR3 covers 15 residues. V was trimmed by 3 bases and J by 2 bases, leaving 11 bases between them. CDR3 loop: CASSIWGDGNQPQHF. CDR3 coding DNA: TGTGCCAGTAGTATTTGGGGGGATGGCAATCAGCCCCAGCATTTT.

The chain combines TRBV10-2 with TRBJ2-1, with D perhaps matching TRBD2 (6 bases). V was cut by 3 bases and J by 2 bases, with 17 bases left in between. The germline V gene encodes CDR1 WSHSY and CDR2 SAAADI. CDR3 length equals 17 residues. The CDR3 is CASSDIGGTDPYNEQFF. The CDR3 region has the DNA TGCGCCAGCAGTGATATCGGCGGGACGGACCCCTACAATGAGCAGTTCTTC.

The chain uses TRBV28 and TRBJ2-6; maybe TRBD2 (6 bases). Trimming took 4 bases from V and 0 from J, leaving 7 bases between them. CDR1 is MDHEN and CDR2 is SYDVKM in the germline V gene. This CDR3 region has 15 residues. The CDR3 loop is CASSSGSSGANVLTF. The CDR3 DNA is TGTGCCAGCAGTTCCGGGAGCTCTGGGGCCAACGTCCTGACTTTC. Supplemented by reference TRBV28 and TRBJ2-6, the full variable domain reads DVKVTQSSRYLVKRTGEKVFLECVQDMDHENMFWYRQDPGLGLRLIYFSYDVKMKEKGDIPEGYSVSREKKERFSLILESASTNQTSMYLCASSSGSSGANVLTFGAGSRLTVL.

The chain carries TRBV21-1 and TRBJ1-5; TRBD1, the D gene given by the table, was not confirmed from the DNA. TRBV21-1 is a listed pseudogene. This CDR3 spans 19 amino acids. CDR3 DNA sequence: TGTGCCAGCAGCAAAGGCCGGGACAGGGGACTAAATAGCAATCAGCCCCAGCATTTT. Translating gives CASSKGRDRGLNSNQPQHF.

The chain carries TRBV29-1 and TRBJ2-1, with TRBD1 as a possible D gene (6 bases). CDR1 SQVTM and CDR2 ANQGSEA come from the germline V gene. The CDR3 is 13 amino acids. Between the trimmed V and J ends, which lost 1 base and 6 bases, there was a span of 10 bases. The CDR3 loop is CSVEVTGPNEQFF. The CDR3 DNA reads TGCAGCGTTGAAGTGACAGGACCCAATGAGCAGTTCTTC.

The gene calls are TRBV7-9 and TRBJ2-5, with TRBD1 as a possible D gene (5 bases). Germline V CDR1 and CDR2: SEHNR, FQNEAQ (reference sequence). The CDR3 loop spans 14 amino acids. The V gene lost 2 bases and the J gene lost 5 bases, with 12 bases spanning the gap. CDR3 bases: TGTGCCAGCAGCTTAAGTACAGGCTGGGAGACCCAGTACTTC. It codes for CASSLSTGWETQYF.

This chain joins TRBV30 and TRBJ2-1; no clear D gene. The CDR3 consists of 14 residues. Deletions cut 2 bases from V and 5 bases from J, with 13 bases between. Germline V gene lookup returns CDR1 GTSNPN and CDR2 SVGIG (reference sequence). CDR3 bases: TGTGCCTGGAGTACAACGCTGCCCCACAATGAGCAGTTCTTC. Translation gives CAWSTTLPHNEQFF.

For this clone: Other DNA sequences in this sample translate to the same CDR3. This chain links TRBV9 with TRBJ1-1; the D is unclear. Germline CDR1 and CDR2: SGDLS and YYNGEE. The CDR3 consists of 12 residues. V was cut by 0 bases and J by 4 bases, with 4 bases left in between. The CDR3 loop is CASSVGGTEAFF. The CDR3 DNA reads TGTGCCAGCAGCGTAGGAGGCACTGAAGCTTTCTTT. The full variable domain, completed using reference TRBV9 and TRBJ1-1, is DSGVTQTPKHLITATGQRVTLRCSPRSGDLSVYWYQQSLDQGLQFLIQYYNGEERAKGNILERFSAQQFPDLHSELNLSSLELGDSALYFCASSVGGTEAFFGQGTRLTVV.

This clone was seen once. The rearrangement uses TRBV2 and TRBJ1-5, with D possibly matching TRBD1 (6 bases). Germline V gene sequence: CDR1 SNHLY, CDR2 FYNNEI. Trimming removed 6 bases at V and 6 bases at J, with 24 bases between. The CDR3 totals 17 residues. CDR3 sequence reads: CASSFTGLGFSGQPQHF. The CDR3 DNA is TGTGCCAGCAGCTTCACAGGGTTGGGGTTCTCTGGTCAGCCCCAGCATTTT.